This passage covers 18 T cell receptor beta chains from one sample sequenced in a study of cytomegalovirus exposure and HLA in healthy donors. PCR used 60 Vbeta primers and 13 Jbeta primers. Only in-frame clones appear in the TCRdb table, and some are missing; sequencing was by immunoSEQ multiplex PCR. The table lists about 93,000 clones, around 81% of them singletons, with 0.57% in the top ten. Sequencing was performed on PBMCs. Receptors were obtained from a man aged 25-45 years in good health and CMV-seronegative.

V is TRBV6-5 and J is TRBJ1-5; D is unclear. Germline V CDR1 and CDR2: MNHEY, SVGAGI. The CDR3 extends over 14 amino acids. Trimming took off 0 bases at V and 4 bases at J, with 7 bases between the two ends. The CDR3: CASSYSRANQPQHF. For the CDR3, the DNA is TGTGCCAGCAGTTACTCGAGGGCTAATCAGCCCCAGCATTTT.

This chain uses TRBV5-4 with TRBJ2-5; D is perhaps TRBD1 (6 bases). The CDR3 loop spans 15 amino acids. Germline V gene lookup returns CDR1 SGHNT and CDR2 YYREEE (reference sequence). Trimming stripped 0 bases from V and 1 base from J, with 10 bases between. The CDR3 DNA reads as TGTGCCAGCAGCTTGGAGGACAGAATCCAAGAGACCCAGTACTTC. This sequence encodes CASSLEDRIQETQYF. Full variable domain (remainder filled in from reference TRBV5-4 and TRBJ2-5): ETGVTQSPTHLIKTRGQQVTLRCSSQSGHNTVSWYQQALGQGPQFIFQYYREEENGRGNFPPRFSGLQFPNYSSELNVNALELDDSALYLCASSLEDRIQETQYFGPGTRLLVL.

On this clone itself: Different DNA sequences within this sample yield the same CDR3. The rearrangement links TRBV27 to TRBJ1-1; tentative D call: TRBD1 (6 bases). The CDR3 runs to 14 residues. Trimming pared 6 bases from V and 1 base from J, leaving 12 bases between. In germline, CDR1 is MNHEY, CDR2 SMNVEV (reference sequence). In nucleotides, the CDR3 is TGTGCCAGCAGCCCGGGACATAGGAACACTGAAGCTTTCTTT. This gives the protein CASSPGHRNTEAFF.

The chain recombines TRBV11-2 with TRBJ2-3, with a possible D match to TRBD1 (5 bases). The CDR3 has 11 amino acids. Trimming removed 4 bases at V and 6 bases at J, with 5 bases between. The germline CDR1 and CDR2 sequences are SGHAT and FQNNGV. CDR3 sequence (DNA): TGTGCCAGCAGCTCAGGGGATACGCAGTATTTT. Its translation: CASSSGDTQYF.

A single count supports this clone. This chain joins TRBV19 and TRBJ1-5, with 8 bases aligning to TRBD1. The CDR3 runs 16 residues. Germline trimming cut 3 bases from V and 2 bases from J; bases unmatched to any gene: 6. Germline V gene lookup returns CDR1 LNHDA and CDR2 SQIVND (reference sequence). Here the CDR3 reads CASSMFGRGRNQPQHF. The CDR3 nucleotides are TGTGCCAGTAGTATGTTCGGCAGGGGGCGCAATCAGCCCCAGCATTTT.

This sequence joins TRBV7-7 and TRBJ2-1; 9 bases are a match to TRBD2. This CDR3 comprises 16 residues. Looked up from germline, CDR1 is SSHAT and CDR2 is FNYEAQ (reference sequence). V lost 3 bases to trimming and J lost 2 bases; unmatched junction nucleotides: 5. The CDR3 region has the DNA TGTGCCAGCAGCTTCTCTAGCGGGGCAGCCTACAATGAGCAGTTCTTC. Translated: CASSFSSGAAYNEQFF.

The rearrangement uses TRBV6-4 and TRBJ2-5, with TRBD1 as a possible D gene (5 bases). Deletions cut 4 bases from V and 5 bases from J, with 11 bases between. CDR1 is MRHNA and CDR2 is SNTAGT in the germline V gene. The CDR3 length is 13 residues. CDR3 protein: CASSAEAGETQYF. The CDR3 nucleotides read TGTGCCAGCAGTGCCGAGGCAGGGGAGACCCAGTACTTC.

V is TRBV27 and J is TRBJ1-6; 9 bases fit TRBD1. The germline gives CDR1 MNHEY, CDR2 SMNVEV (reference sequence). V trimming: 5 bases; J trimming: 5 bases; junction bases outside the gene matches: 19. This CDR3 is 20 amino acids long. The CDR3 protein is CASSAPGGTGRFGDNSPLHF. As DNA, the CDR3 is TGTGCCAGCAGTGCGCCAGGCGGGACAGGGAGGTTTGGAGATAATTCACCCCTCCACTTT.

The V and J genes are TRBV14 and TRBJ2-7; maybe TRBD1 (6 bases). Germline V lookup: CDR1 SGHDN, CDR2 FVKESK. CDR3 length equals 15 residues. Trimming took off 0 bases at V and 4 bases at J, with 13 bases between the two ends. The CDR3 DNA sequence: TGTGCCAGCAGCCAAGAACAGCAGGGGCGGTACGAGCAGTACGTC. The encoded protein is CASSQEQQGRYEQYV.

The CDR3 DNA sequence: TGTGCCAGCAGCTCACTAGCGGGAAACACCGGGGAGCTGTTTTTT. Its translation is CASSSLAGNTGELFF. The rearrangement joins TRBV13 to TRBJ2-2; 10 nucleotides align to TRBD2. V was clipped by 4 bases and J by 2 bases; unmatched bases: 1. Germline CDR1 PRHDT, CDR2 FYEKMQ (reference sequence). The CDR3 has 15 amino acids.

The chain employs TRBV4-2 and TRBJ2-7, with a possible D match to TRBD1 (5 bases). This CDR3 comprises 14 residues. V lost 3 bases to trimming and J lost 4 bases, with 13 bases between them. Per the germline V gene, CDR1 is LGHNA and CDR2 is YNFKEQ. Here the CDR3 reads CASSQGLDTYEQYF. DNA for the CDR3: TGTGCCAGCAGCCAGGGGCTAGATACATACGAGCAGTACTTC.

The V and J genes are TRBV4-1 and TRBJ2-3, with 9 positions matching TRBD2. The CDR3 totals 17 residues. The V gene end was trimmed by 0 bases and the J gene end by 0 bases; junction bases not matched to a gene: 4. Germline-derived CDR1 and CDR2 are MGHRA and YSYEKL. CDR3 sequence: CASSQDFLAGSTDTQYF. In DNA, the CDR3 is TGCGCCAGCAGCCAAGATTTCCTAGCGGGAAGCACAGATACGCAGTATTTT.

This clone turned up a few times. This rearrangement joins TRBV4-3 to TRBJ1-1; D uncertain. CDR1 and CDR2 from the germline V gene are LGHNA and YSLEER. The CDR3 is made up of 15 amino acids. Between the trimmed V and J ends, which lost 0 bases and 1 base, there was a span of 9 bases. CDR3 DNA sequence: TGCGCCAGCAGCCAAGACGGTTTCCCGAACACTGAAGCTTTCTTT. Its protein is CASSQDGFPNTEAFF.

The V call is TRBV4-2, the J call TRBJ1-6, with a weak D call TRBD1 (5 bases). Trimming stripped 1 base from V and 9 bases from J, with 10 bases between. The CDR3 length is 14 residues. Looked up from germline, CDR1 is LGHNA and CDR2 is YNFKEQ. The CDR3 coding sequence is TGTGCCAGCAGCCAAGGTGGGACTGGTTCACCCCTCCACTTT. Amino acids: CASSQGGTGSPLHF.

The chain combines TRBV10-3 with TRBJ2-1, with 7 bases lining up with TRBD2. The J segment lost 8 bases and the V segment lost 4 bases, leaving 8 bases of the junction unmatched. This CDR3 comprises 14 residues. CDR1 is ENHRY and CDR2 is SYGVKD in the germline V gene. CDR3: CAISGGGSGDEQFF. The CDR3 DNA reads as TGTGCCATCAGTGGGGGCGGGAGTGGAGATGAGCAGTTCTTC.

The chain recombines TRBV6-1 with TRBJ1-3; no clear D gene. The V gene's germline CDR1 is MNHNS and CDR2 SASEGT. The CDR3 runs to 13 residues. Trimming cost V 3 bases and J 5 bases, with 8 bases left between them. The CDR3 DNA is TGTGCCAGCAGTGATCCAGGAAGAAACACCATATATTTT. Translated, it gives CASSDPGRNTIYF.

This clone has only a few counts. This sequence joins TRBV6-5 and TRBJ1-4; TRBD1 might be the D (6 bases). The CDR3 has 15 amino acids. V was clipped by 3 bases and J by 7 bases, with 15 bases between them. Germline V lookup: CDR1 MNHEY, CDR2 SVGAGI. The CDR3 DNA is TGTGCCAGCAGTTATACAGGGTATAGGGCTGAAAAACTGTTTTTT. This translates into CASSYTGYRAEKLFF.

The count of this clone is one. This sequence joins TRBV18 and TRBJ1-2, with unresolved D. Germline CDR1 is KGHSH and CDR2 is LQKENI. Trimming removed 0 bases from V and 5 bases from J, with 19 bases in between. The CDR3 contains 17 residues. CDR3 nucleotide sequence: TGTGCCAGCTCACCACCTTCTCGCCCCCCTTCGGGATATGGCTACACCTTC. Translated, it gives CASSPPSRPPSGYGYTF.